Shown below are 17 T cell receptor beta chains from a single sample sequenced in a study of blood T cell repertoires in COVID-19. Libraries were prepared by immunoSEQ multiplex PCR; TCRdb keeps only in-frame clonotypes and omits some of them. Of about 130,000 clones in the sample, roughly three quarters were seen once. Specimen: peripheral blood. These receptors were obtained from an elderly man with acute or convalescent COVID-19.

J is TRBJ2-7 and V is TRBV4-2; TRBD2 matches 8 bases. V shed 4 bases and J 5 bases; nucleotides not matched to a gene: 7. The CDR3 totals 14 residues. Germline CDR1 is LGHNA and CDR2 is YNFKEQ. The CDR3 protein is CASSLAGGFHEQYF. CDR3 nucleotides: TGTGCCAGCAGCCTTGCGGGGGGCTTCCACGAGCAGTACTTC.

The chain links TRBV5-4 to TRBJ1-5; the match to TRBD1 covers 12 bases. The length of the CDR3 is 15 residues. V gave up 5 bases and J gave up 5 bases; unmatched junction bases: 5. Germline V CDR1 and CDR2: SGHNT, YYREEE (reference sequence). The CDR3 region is CASSWDRGRDQPQHF. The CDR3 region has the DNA TGTGCCAGCAGTTGGGACAGGGGGCGAGATCAGCCCCAGCATTTT.

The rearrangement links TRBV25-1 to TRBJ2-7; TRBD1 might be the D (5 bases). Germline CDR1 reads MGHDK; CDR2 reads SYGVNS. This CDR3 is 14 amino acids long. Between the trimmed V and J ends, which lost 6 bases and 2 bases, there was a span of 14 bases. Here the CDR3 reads CASRPDSLTYEQYF. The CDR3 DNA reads TGTGCCAGCAGACCCGACAGTTTAACCTACGAGCAGTACTTC.

The CDR3 is CASSLVDRGRTGELFF. The CDR3 DNA reads TGTGCCAGCAGCTTGGTAGACAGGGGGAGGACCGGGGAGCTGTTTTTT. This rearrangement joins TRBV5-6 to TRBJ2-2; TRBD1 matches 9 bases. V lost 0 bases and J lost 5; bases outside the gene matches: 5. CDR1 is SGHDT and CDR2 is YYEEEE in the germline V gene. The CDR3 has 16 residues.

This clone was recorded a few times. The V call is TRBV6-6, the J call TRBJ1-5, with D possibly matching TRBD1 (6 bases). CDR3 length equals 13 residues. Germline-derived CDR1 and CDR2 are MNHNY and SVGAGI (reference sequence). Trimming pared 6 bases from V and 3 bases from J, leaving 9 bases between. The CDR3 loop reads CASRQGINQPQHF. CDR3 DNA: TGTGCCAGCAGACAGGGTATCAATCAGCCCCAGCATTTT.

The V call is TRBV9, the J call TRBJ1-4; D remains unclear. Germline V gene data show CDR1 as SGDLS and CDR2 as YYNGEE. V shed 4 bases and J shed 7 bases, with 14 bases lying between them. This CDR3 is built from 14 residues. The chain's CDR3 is CASSPPGGVEKLFF. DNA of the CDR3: TGTGCCAGCAGCCCCCCCGGCGGGGTTGAAAAACTGTTTTTT.

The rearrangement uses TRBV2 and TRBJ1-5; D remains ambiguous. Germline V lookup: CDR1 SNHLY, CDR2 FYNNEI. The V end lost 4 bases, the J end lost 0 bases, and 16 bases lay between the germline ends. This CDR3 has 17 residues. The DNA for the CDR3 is TGTGCCAGCAGTGGAGAGAACAGAATCCGTAGCAATCAGCCCCAGCATTTT. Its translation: CASSGENRIRSNQPQHF.

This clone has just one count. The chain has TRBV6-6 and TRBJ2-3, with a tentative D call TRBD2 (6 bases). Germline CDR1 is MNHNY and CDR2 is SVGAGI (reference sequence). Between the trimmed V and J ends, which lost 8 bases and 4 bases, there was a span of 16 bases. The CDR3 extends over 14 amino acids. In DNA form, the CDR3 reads TGTGCCAGCCTCCGCAGCGGGTCCCCAGATACGCAGTATTTT. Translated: CASLRSGSPDTQYF.

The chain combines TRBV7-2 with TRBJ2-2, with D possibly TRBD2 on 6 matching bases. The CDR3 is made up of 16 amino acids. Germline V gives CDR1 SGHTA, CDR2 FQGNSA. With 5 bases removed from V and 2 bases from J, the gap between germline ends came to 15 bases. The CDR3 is CASSVTGTQNTGELFF. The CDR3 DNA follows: TGTGCCAGCAGCGTAACCGGGACTCAAAACACCGGGGAGCTGTTTTTT.

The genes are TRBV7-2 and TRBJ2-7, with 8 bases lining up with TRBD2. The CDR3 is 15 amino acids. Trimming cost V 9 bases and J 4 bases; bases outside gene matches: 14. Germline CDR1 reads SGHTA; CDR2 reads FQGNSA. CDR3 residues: CASTTSGGGMYEQYF. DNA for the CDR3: TGTGCCAGTACCACTAGCGGAGGGGGTATGTACGAGCAGTACTTC.

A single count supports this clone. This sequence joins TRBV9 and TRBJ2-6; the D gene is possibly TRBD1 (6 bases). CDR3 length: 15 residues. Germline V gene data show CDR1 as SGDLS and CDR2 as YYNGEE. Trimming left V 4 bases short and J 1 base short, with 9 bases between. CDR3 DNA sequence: TGTGCCAGCAGCTTAACAGGGTCTGGGGCCAACGTCCTGACTTTC. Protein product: CASSLTGSGANVLTF.

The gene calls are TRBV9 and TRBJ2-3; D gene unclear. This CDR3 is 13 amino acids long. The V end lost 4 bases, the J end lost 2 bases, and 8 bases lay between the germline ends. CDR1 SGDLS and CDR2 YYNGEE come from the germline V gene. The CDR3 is CASSPTATDTQYF. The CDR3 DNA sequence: TGTGCCAGCAGCCCCACAGCCACAGATACGCAGTATTTT. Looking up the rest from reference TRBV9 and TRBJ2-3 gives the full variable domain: DSGVTQTPKHLITATGQRVTLRCSPRSGDLSVYWYQQSLDQGLQFLIQYYNGEERAKGNILERFSAQQFPDLHSELNLSSLELGDSALYFCASSPTATDTQYFGPGTRLTVL.

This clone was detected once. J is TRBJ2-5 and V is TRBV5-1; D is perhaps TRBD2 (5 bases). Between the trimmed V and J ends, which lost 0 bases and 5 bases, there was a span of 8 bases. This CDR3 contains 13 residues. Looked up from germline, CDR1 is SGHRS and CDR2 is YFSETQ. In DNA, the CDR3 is TGCGCCAGCAGCTTGGGAGGGTTTGAGACCCAGTACTTC. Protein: CASSLGGFETQYF.

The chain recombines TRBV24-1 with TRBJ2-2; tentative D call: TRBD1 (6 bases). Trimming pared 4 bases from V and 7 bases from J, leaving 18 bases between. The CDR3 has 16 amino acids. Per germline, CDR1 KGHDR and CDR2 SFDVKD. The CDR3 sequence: CATSDPRQDRIGELFF. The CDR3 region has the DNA TGTGCCACCAGTGACCCCCGACAGGATAGAATCGGGGAGCTGTTTTTT.

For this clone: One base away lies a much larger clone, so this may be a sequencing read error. The CDR3 sequence: CASSSGHRNLSLHF. The DNA for the CDR3 is TGTGCCAGCAGCTCGGGACACCGGAATTTGTCCCTCCACTTT. V is TRBV7-2 and J is TRBJ1-6; D possibly corresponds to TRBD1 (6 bases). CDR3 length equals 14 residues. Germline loops: CDR1 SGHTA, CDR2 FQGNSA. V was cut by 4 bases and J by 14 bases, with 18 bases left in between.

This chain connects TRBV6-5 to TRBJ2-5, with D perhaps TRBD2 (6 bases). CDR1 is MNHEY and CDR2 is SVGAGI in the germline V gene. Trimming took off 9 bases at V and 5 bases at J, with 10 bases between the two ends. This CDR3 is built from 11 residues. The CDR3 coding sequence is TGTGCCAGTAGCGGACGGGAGACCCAGTACTTC. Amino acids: CASSGRETQYF.

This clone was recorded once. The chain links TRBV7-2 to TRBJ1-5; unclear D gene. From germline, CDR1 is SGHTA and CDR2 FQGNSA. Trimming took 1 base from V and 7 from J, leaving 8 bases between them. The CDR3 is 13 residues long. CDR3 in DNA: TGTGCCAGCAGCTTAGGGTTTAGCCAGCCCCAGCATTTT. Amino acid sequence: CASSLGFSQPQHF.